Below, one T cell receptor (beta chain) is given with its context. Germline CDR1 is LNHDA and CDR2 is SQIVND (reference sequence). V shed 4 bases and J 5 bases; nucleotides not matched to a gene: 7. The CDR3 covers 14 residues. The study recruited people aged roughly 18 to 95 years across roughly 25 US areas. Clones were sequenced by immunoSEQ multiplex PCR, and TCRdb holds only the in-frame ones, with some missing. The sample holds about 200,000 clones, over 80% seen once. The sample is drawn from a study of blood T cell repertoires in COVID-19. On the study more broadly: Donors in the United States, Italy and Spain gave samples during acute or convalescent COVID-19.

The sequence came from a man aged 30-40 years who had recovered from COVID-19. The chain links TRBV19 to TRBJ2-7, with 8 bases lining up with TRBD2. The sequenced sample consisted of PBMCs or T cells enriched from blood (not recorded which). In nucleotides, the CDR3 is TGTGCCAGTAGTACCCGGGGGGGTACGGACGAGCAGTACTTC. Protein sequence: CASSTRGGTDEQYF.